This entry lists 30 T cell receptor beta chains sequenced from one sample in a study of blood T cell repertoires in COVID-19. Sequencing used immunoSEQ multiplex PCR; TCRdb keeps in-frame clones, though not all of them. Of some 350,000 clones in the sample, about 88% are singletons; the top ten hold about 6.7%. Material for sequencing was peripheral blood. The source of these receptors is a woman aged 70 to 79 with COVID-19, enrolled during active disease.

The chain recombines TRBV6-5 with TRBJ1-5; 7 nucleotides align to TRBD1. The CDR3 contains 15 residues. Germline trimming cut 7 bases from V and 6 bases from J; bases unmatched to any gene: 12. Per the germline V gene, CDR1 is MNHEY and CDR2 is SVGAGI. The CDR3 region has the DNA TGTGCCAGCACCCCTTTCACAGGGGCTCGTCAGCCCCAGCATTTT. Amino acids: CASTPFTGARQPQHF.

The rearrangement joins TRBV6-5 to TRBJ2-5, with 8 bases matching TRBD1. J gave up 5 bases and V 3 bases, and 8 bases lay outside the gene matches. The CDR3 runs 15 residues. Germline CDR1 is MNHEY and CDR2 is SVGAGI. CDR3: CASSYTGGSMETQYF. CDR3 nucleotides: TGTGCCAGCAGTTATACAGGGGGTAGTATGGAGACCCAGTACTTC.

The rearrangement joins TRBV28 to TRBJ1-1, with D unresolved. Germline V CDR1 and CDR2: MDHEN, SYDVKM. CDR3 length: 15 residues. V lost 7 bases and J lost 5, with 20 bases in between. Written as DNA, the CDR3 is TGTGCCAGCAAGCCCGGCGGGGTTGAAAAAACTGAAGCTTTCTTT. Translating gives CASKPGGVEKTEAFF. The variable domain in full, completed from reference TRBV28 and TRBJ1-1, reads DVKVTQSSRYLVKRTGEKVFLECVQDMDHENMFWYRQDPGLGLRLIYFSYDVKMKEKGDIPEGYSVSREKKERFSLILESASTNQTSMYLCASKPGGVEKTEAFFGQGTRLTVV.

Here the CDR3 reads CASSWDREVENEQFF. CDR3 DNA: TGTGCCAGCAGCTGGGACAGGGAGGTTGAGAATGAGCAGTTCTTC. The gene calls are TRBV7-2 and TRBJ2-1, with 9 bases identical to TRBD1. The V gene end was trimmed by 4 bases and the J gene end by 7 bases; junction bases not matched to a gene: 8. There are 15 residues in the CDR3. Germline CDR1 reads SGHTA; CDR2 reads FQGNSA.

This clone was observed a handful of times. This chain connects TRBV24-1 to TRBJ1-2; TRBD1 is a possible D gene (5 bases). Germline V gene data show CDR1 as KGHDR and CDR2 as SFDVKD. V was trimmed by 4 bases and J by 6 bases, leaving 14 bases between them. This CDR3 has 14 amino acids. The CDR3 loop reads CATSDFRDTHGYTF. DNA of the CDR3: TGTGCCACCAGTGACTTCAGGGATACCCATGGCTACACCTTC.

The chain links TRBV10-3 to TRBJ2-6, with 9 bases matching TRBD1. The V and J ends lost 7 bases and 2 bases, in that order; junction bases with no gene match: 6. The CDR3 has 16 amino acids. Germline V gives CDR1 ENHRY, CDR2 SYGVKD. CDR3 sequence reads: CAITSQGAAGANVLTF. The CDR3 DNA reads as TGTGCCATCACCTCACAGGGGGCGGCTGGGGCCAACGTCCTGACTTTC.

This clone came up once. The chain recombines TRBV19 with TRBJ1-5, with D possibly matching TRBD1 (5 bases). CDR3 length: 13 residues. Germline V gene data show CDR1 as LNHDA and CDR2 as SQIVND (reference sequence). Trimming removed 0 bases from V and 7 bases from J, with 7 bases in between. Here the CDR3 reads CASSIDGGQPQHF. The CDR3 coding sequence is TGTGCCAGTAGTATAGATGGGGGGCAGCCCCAGCATTTT.

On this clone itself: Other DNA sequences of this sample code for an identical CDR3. The CDR3 reads CASSQGQGADTQYF. The CDR3 DNA follows: TGTGCCAGCAGCCAAGGACAGGGGGCGGATACGCAGTATTTT. The V gene is TRBV3-1 (or the pseudogene TRBV3-2), the J gene TRBJ2-3, with 10 bases fitting TRBD1. Germline V gives CDR1 LGHDT, CDR2 YNNKEL (reference sequence). The junction had 1 base not matched to a gene; V was cut back by 1 base and J by 6 bases. The CDR3 is 14 amino acids.

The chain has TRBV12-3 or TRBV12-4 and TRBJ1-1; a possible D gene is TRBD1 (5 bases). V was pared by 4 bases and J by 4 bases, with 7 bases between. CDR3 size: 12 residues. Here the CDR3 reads CASSSGGTEAFF. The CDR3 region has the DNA TGTGCCAGCAGTTCGGGGGGCACTGAAGCTTTCTTT.

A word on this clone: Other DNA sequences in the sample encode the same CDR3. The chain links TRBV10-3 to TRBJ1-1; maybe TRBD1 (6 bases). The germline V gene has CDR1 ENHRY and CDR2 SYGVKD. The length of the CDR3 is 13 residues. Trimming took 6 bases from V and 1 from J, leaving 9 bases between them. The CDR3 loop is CAISQTGNTEAFF. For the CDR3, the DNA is TGTGCCATCAGCCAGACAGGGAACACTGAAGCTTTCTTT.

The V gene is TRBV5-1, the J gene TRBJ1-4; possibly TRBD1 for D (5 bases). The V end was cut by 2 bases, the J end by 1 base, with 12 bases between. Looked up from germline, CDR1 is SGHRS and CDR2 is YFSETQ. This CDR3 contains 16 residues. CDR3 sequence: CASSFSSGGTNEKLFF. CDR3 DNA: TGCGCCAGCAGCTTTTCGTCCGGGGGAACTAATGAAAAACTGTTTTTT.

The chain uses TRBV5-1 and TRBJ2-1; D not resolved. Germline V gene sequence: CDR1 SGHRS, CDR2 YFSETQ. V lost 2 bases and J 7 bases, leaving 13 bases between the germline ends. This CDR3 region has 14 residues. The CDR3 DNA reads TGCGCCAGCAGCTTTGACCCGGGTGTGAATGAGCAGTTCTTC. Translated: CASSFDPGVNEQFF.

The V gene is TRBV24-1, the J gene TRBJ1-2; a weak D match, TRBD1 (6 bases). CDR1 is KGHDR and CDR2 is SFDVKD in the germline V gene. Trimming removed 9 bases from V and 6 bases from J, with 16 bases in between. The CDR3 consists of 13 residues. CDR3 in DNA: TGTGCCACCTCCCGAGTCGCAGGGGATGGCTACACCTTC. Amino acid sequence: CATSRVAGDGYTF.

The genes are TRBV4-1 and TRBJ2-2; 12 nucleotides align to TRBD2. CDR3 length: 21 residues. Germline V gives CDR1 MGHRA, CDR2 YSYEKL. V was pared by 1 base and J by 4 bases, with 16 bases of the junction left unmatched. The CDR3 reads CASSQGSLAGGHPNRTGELFF. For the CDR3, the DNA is TGCGCCAGCAGCCAAGGATCACTAGCGGGGGGCCATCCTAATCGCACCGGGGAGCTGTTTTTT.

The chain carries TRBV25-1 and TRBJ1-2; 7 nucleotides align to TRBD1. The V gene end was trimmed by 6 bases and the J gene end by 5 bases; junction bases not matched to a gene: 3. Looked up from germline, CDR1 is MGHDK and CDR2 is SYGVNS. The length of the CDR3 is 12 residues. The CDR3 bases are TGTGCCAGCAGACAGGGGACGTATGGCTACACCTTC. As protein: CASRQGTYGYTF.

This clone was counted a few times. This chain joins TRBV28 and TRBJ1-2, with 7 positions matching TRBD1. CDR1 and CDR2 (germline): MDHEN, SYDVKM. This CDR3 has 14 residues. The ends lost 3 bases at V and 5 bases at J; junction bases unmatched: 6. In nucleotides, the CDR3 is TGTGCCAGCAGTTTGGACAGGTCTGCTTATGGCTACACCTTC. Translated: CASSLDRSAYGYTF.

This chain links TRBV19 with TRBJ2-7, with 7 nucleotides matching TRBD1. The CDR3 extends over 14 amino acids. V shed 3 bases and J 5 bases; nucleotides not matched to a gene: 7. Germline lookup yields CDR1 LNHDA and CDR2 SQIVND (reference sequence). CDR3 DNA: TGTGCCAGTAGTATGGCAGGGGGTCGGAACGAGCAGTACTTC. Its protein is CASSMAGGRNEQYF.

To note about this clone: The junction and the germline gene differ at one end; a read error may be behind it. The CDR3 protein is CAGRGTTVTNEKLFF. The CDR3 DNA reads as TGTGCCGGGAGGGGGACAACAGTAACTAATGAAAAACTGTTTTTT. The genes are TRBV30 and TRBJ1-4; a weak D match, TRBD1 (6 bases). The CDR3 spans 15 residues. In germline, CDR1 is GTSNPN, CDR2 SVGIG (reference sequence).

The CDR3 spells CASSQVRGRDNQPQHF. The CDR3 nucleotides read TGCGCCAGCAGCCAAGTTAGGGGGCGGGACAATCAGCCCCAGCATTTT. V and J are TRBV4-1 and TRBJ1-5; TRBD1 matches at 7 bases. With 1 base clipped from V and 3 bases from J, the junction kept 6 bases outside the gene matches. The germline gives CDR1 MGHRA, CDR2 YSYEKL. CDR3 length equals 16 residues.

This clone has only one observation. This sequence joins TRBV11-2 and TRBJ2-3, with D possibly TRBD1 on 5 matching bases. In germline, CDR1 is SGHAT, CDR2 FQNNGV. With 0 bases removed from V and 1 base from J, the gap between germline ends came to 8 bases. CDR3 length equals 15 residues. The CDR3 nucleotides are TGTGCCAGCAGCTTAGAGACGACAGGCACAGATACGCAGTATTTT. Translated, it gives CASSLETTGTDTQYF. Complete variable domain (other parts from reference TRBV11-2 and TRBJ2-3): EAGVAQSPRYKIIEKRQSVAFWCNPISGHATLYWYQQILGQGPKLLIQFQNNGVVDDSQLPKDRFSAERLKGVDSTLKIQPAKLEDSAVYLCASSLETTGTDTQYFGPGTRLTVL.

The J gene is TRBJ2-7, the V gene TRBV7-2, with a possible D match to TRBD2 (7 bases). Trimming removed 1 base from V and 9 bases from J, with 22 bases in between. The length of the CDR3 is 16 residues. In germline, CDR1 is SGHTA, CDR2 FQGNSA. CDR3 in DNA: TGTGCCAGCAGCTTAGGAGTAGGGGGGGCCGGTCTTCGGCAGTACTTC. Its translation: CASSLGVGGAGLRQYF.

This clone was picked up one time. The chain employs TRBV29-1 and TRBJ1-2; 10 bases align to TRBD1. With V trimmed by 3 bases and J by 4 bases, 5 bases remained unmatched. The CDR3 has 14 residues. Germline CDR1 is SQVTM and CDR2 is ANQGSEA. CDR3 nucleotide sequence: TGCAGCGTTGACCTGACAGGGGGCGTCTATGGCTACACCTTC. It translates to CSVDLTGGVYGYTF.

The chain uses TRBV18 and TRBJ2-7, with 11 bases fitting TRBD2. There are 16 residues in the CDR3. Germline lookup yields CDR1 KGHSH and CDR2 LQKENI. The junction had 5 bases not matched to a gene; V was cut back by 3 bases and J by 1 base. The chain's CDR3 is CASSPRTSGLSYEQYF. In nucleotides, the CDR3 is TGTGCCAGCTCACCCCGGACTAGCGGGTTATCCTACGAGCAGTACTTC.

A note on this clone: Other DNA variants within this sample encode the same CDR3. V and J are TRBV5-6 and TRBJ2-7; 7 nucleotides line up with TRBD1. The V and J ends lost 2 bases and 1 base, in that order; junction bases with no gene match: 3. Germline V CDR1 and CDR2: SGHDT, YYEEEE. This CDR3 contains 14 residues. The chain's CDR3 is CASSFGRGSYEQYF. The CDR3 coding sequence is TGTGCCAGCAGCTTCGGCAGGGGGTCCTACGAGCAGTACTTC.

The CDR3 spells CASSQVNSGGTGGEQFF. The CDR3 bases are TGCGCCAGCAGCCAAGTGAATAGCGGGGGCACCGGAGGTGAGCAGTTCTTC. The chain carries TRBV4-1 and TRBJ2-1, with TRBD2 identical over 9 bases. This CDR3 spans 17 amino acids. Trimming cost V 1 base and J 9 bases; bases outside gene matches: 13. CDR1 MGHRA and CDR2 YSYEKL come from the germline V gene.

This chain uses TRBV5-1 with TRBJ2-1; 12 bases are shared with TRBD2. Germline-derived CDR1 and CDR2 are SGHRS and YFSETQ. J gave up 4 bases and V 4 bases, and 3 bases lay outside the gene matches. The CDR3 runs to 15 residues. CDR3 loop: CASSAGLAGYNEQFF. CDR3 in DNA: TGCGCCAGCAGCGCAGGACTAGCGGGATACAATGAGCAGTTCTTC. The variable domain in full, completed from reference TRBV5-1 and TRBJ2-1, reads KAGVTQTPRYLIKTRGQQVTLSCSPISGHRSVSWYQQTPGQGLQFLFEYFSETQRNKGNFPGRFSGRQFSNSRSEMNVSTLELGDSALYLCASSAGLAGYNEQFFGPGTRLTVL.

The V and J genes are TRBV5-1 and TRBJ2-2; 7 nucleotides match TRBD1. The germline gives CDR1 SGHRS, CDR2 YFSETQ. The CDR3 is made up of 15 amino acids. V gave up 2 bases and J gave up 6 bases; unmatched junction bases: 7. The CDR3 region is CASSFFVTGSGELFF. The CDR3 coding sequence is TGCGCCAGCAGCTTTTTTGTGACAGGGTCCGGGGAGCTGTTTTTT.

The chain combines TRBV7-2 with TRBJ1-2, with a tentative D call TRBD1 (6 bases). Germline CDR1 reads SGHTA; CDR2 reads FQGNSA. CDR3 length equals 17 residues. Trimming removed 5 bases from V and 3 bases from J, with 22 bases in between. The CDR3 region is CASSDSGGGDQYYGYTF. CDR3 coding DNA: TGTGCCAGCAGCGACTCGGGGGGCGGGGATCAGTACTATGGCTACACCTTC.

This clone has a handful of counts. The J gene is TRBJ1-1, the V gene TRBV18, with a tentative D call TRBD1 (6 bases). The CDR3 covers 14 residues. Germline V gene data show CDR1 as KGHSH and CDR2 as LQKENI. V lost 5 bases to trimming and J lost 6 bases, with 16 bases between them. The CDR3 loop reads CASSEQGSRSEAFF. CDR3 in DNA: TGTGCCAGCTCAGAACAGGGAAGCCGATCTGAAGCTTTCTTT.

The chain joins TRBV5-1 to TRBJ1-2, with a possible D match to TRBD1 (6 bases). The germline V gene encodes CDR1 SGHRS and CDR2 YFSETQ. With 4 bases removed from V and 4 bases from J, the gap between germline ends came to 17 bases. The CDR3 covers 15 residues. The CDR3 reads CASSLDRRNAYGYTF. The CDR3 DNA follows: TGCGCCAGCAGCCTGGACAGAAGAAATGCCTATGGCTACACCTTC.